The clone carrying this T cell receptor beta chain turned up a few times. Its specificity is unknown. This entry comes from a study of response to subunit inactivated influenza vaccine. This CDR3 contains 15 residues. V was clipped by 8 bases and J by 0 bases, with 13 bases between them. MiXCR, run by TCRdb on the RT-PCR reads, gives a single entry per CDR3 protein. The repertoire holds about 520,000 distinct CDR3 sequences, with approximately 24% as singletons. Study-level points and caveats: The authors offered the suggestion that each seasonal influenza vaccination recruits few new T cells.

The source is a man aged 50 or older who received an inactivated influenza vaccine. The rearrangement joins TRBV12-3 or TRBV12-4 to TRBJ1-4; maybe TRBD1 (5 bases). The source material was CD4+ T cells sorted from PBMCs, sampled roughly 5 days after vaccination. In DNA form, the CDR3 reads TGTGCCAGCGGGGCGTTGCCTGCAACTAATGAAAAACTGTTTTTT. As protein: CASGALPATNEKLFF.